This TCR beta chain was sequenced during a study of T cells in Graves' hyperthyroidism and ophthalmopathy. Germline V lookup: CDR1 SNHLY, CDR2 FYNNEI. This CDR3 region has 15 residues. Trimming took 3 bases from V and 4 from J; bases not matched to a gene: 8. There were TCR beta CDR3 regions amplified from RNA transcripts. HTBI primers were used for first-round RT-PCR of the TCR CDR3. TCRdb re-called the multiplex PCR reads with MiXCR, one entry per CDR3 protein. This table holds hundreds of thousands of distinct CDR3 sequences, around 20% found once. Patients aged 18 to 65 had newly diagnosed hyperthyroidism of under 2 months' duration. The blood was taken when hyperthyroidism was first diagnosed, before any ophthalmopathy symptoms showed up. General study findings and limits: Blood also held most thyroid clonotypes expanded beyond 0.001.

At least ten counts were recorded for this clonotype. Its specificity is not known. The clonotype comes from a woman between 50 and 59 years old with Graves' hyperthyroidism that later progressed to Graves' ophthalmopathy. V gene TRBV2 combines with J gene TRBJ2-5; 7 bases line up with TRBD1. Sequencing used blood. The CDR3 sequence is CASSDRDSPRETQYF. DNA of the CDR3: TGTGCCAGCAGTGATAGGGACAGTCCCCGAGAGACCCAGTACTTC.